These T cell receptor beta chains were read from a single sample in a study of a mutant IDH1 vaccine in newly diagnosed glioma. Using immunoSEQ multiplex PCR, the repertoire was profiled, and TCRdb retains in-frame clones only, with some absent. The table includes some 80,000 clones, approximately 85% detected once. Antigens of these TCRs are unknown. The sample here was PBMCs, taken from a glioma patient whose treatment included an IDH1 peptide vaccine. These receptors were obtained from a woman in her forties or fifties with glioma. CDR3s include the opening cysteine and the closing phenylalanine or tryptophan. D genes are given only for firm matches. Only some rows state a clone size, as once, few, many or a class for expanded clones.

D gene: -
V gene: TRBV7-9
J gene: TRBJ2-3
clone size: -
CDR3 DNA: TGTGCCAGCAGCCCCCGGAAGGATACGCAGTATTTT
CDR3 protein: CASSPRKDTQYF

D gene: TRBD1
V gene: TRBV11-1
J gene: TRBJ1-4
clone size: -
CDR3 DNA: TGTGCCAGCAGCCGGACAGGAGAAGATGAAAAACTGTTTTTT
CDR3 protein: CASSRTGEDEKLFF

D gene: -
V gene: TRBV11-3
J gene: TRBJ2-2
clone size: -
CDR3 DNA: TGTGCCAGCAGCTTAACCCGGAACACCGGGGAGCTGTTTTTT
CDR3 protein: CASSLTRNTGELFF

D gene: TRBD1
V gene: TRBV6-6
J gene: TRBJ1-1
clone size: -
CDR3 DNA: TGTGCCAGCAGTGACACAGGGGTGGGCTCTGAAGCTTTCTTT
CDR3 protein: CASSDTGVGSEAFF

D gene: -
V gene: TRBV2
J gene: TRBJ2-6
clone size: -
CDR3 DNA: TGTGCCAGCAGTGTGGTCTCTGGGGCCAACGTCCTGACTTTC
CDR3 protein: CASSVVSGANVLTF

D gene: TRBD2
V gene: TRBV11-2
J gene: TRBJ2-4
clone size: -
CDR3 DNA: TGTGCCAGCAGCGATGGGGGGGACATTCAGTACTTC
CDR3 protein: CASSDGGDIQYF

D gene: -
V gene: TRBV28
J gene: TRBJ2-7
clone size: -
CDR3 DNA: TGTGCCAGCAGTTGGGGGTGGGACGAGCAGTACTTC
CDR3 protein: CASSWGWDEQYF

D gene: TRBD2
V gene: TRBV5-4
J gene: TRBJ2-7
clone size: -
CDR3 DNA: TGTGCCAGCAGCTTGGACGGAGGCGGGAGAAGCTACGAGCAGTACTTC
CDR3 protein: CASSLDGGGRSYEQYF

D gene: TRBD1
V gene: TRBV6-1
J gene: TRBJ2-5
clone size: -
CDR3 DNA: TGTGCCAGCAGTGAACCCTCAGGGGGCGGAGAGACCCAGTACTTC
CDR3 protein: CASSEPSGGGETQYF

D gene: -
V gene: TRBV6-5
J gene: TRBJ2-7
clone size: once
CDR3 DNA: TGTGCCAGCAGTCCCAACAGGCCACGTGACGAGCAGTACTTC
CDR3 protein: CASSPNRPRDEQYF

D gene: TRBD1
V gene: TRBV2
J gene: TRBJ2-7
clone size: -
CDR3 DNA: TGTGCCAGCAGTCAGGACAGGGCCCACGAGCAGTACTTC
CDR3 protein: CASSQDRAHEQYF

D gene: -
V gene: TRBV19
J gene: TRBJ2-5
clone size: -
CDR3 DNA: TGTGCCAGGCCCGGGGCCGGGAAAAAAGAGACCCAGTACTTC
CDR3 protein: CARPGAGKKETQYF

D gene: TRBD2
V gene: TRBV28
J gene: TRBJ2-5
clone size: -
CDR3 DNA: TGTGCCAGCAGGTCACCTTTCCTCCGCTCGACTAGCGGTGAGATAGGGACCCAGTACTTC
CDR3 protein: CASRSPFLRSTSGEIGTQYF

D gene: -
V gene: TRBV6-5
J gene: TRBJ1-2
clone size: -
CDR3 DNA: TGTGCCAGCAGTTACTCGGCCATTAGGGGCTACACCTTC
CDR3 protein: CASSYSAIRGYTF

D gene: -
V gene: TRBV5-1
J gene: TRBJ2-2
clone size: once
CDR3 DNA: TGCGCCAGCAGCTTCCCGGGGGGCGGCGCCGGGGAGCTGTTTTTT
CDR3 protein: CASSFPGGGAGELFF

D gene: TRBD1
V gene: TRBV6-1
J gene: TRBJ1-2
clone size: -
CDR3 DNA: TGTGCCATTAAGGGACAGCGCGGATTCGGCTACACCTTC
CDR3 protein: CAIKGQRGFGYTF

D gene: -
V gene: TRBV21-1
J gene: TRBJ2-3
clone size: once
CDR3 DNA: TGTGCCAGCAGTACCTTAGCGGGAGCAAGCGATACGCAGTATTTT
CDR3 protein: CASSTLAGASDTQYF

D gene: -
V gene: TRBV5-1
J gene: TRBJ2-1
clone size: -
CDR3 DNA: TGCGCCAGCAGCACTGGAGGGAGCGCCTACAATGAGCAGTTCTTC
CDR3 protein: CASSTGGSAYNEQFF

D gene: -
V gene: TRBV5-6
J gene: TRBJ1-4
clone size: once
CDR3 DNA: TGTGCCAGCAGCATGCTGGTGGGGTGGCTGTTTTTT
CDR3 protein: CASSMLVGWLFF

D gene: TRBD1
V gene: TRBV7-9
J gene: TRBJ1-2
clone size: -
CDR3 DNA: TGTGCCAGCAGCTTAGCGGACAGGGAGGCTGGCTACACCTTC
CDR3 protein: CASSLADREAGYTF

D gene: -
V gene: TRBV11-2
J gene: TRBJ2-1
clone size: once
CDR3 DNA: TGTGCCAGCAGCGTAAACAGGGACAATGAGCAGTTCTTC
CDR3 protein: CASSVNRDNEQFF

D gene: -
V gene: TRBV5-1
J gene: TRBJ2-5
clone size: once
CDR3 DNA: TGCGCCAGCATGCAGGGGACCGCCCAAGAGACCCAGTACTTC
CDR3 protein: CASMQGTAQETQYF

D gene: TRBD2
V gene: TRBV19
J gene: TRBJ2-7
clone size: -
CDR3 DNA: TGTGCCAGTAGTATAGACCCGGGACTAGCGGGAGGATCCTACGAGCAGTACTTC
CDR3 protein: CASSIDPGLAGGSYEQYF